This T cell receptor (beta chain) was retrieved from a study of neurological immune-mediated disorders. 5'RACE with 10-nucleotide random UMIs generated the cDNA. TCRdb re-called the 5' RACE reads with MiXCR, one entry per CDR3 protein. The sample shows over 45,000 distinct CDR3 sequences, over 20% of them seen only once. In germline, CDR1 is MDHEN, CDR2 SYDVKM. The length of the CDR3 is 11 residues. The V gene lost 8 bases and the J gene lost 9 bases, with 14 bases spanning the gap. Overall study results and limits: HTLV-1-associated myelopathy led in TCR clonal expansion, while multiple sclerosis ranked lowest, below healthy controls. Across subjects, expanded clones had no CDR3 amino acid sequences in common, pointing to private repertoires in all groups.

For this clonotype: The antigen remains undetermined.

The sequencing input was PBMCs. This chain joins TRBV28 and TRBJ2-7; D call uncertain. The sequence came from a woman in her 70s in good health. The CDR3 DNA is TGTGCCAGCTCTTCCACTACGGTGCAGTACTTC. Protein sequence: CASSSTTVQYF.